Listed below are T cell receptor beta chains from one sample, sequenced in a study of regulatory T cells in long-lasting Graves disease. Each CDR3 protein is one row after TCRdb ran MiXCR on the multiplex PCR reads. In the table there are 200,000 to 250,000 distinct CDR3 sequences, around 20% of which are singletons. In addition, the sample was reused for a study of T cells in Graves' hyperthyroidism and ophthalmopathy.

The sequences come from peripheral blood mononuclear cells (PBMCs), collected at new diagnosis, from a patient treated with antithyroid drugs. The receptor source for this set is a woman aged 25-40 years with Graves disease. Both conserved end residues are part of each CDR3. The D gene is left open where the match is weak. For some rows the clone size is stated as once, few or many, or as a class when expanded; others skip it.

D gene | J gene | V gene | clone size | CDR3 protein | CDR3 DNA
. | TRBJ1-1 | TRBV6-1 | many | CASSTAPQGMNTEAFF | TGTGCCAGCAGTACCGCCCCCCAGGGGATGAACACTGAAGCTTTCTTT
. | TRBJ1-3 | TRBV2 | many | CASSGGSFSGNTIYF | TGTGCCAGCAGTGGCGGCAGTTTCTCTGGAAACACCATATATTTT
. | TRBJ2-7 | TRBV7-2 | many | CASSLGGNYEQYF | TGTGCCAGCAGCTTAGGTGGAAACTACGAGCAGTACTTC
. | TRBJ2-7 | TRBV5-1 | . | CASRKVGAYEQYF | TGCGCCAGCAGGAAAGTAGGGGCCTACGAGCAGTACTTC
TRBD2 | TRBJ2-2 | TRBV7-2 | many | CASSLAGGGPDGELFF | TGTGCCAGCAGCTTAGCCGGGGGGGGGCCAGACGGGGAGCTGTTTTTT
. | TRBJ1-1 | TRBV4-1 | many | CASSQRRDTEAFF | TGCGCCAGCAGCCAAAGACGGGACACTGAAGCTTTCTTT
. | TRBJ1-1 | TRBV6-1 | many | CASLTRAPGRTEAFF | TGTGCCAGCCTCACGCGGGCTCCAGGGAGGACTGAAGCTTTCTTT
TRBD1 | TRBJ1-4 | TRBV29-1 | . | CSVKEGASHNEKLFF | TGCAGCGTAAAGGAGGGGGCCAGCCATAATGAAAAACTGTTTTTT
TRBD1 | TRBJ1-5 | TRBV2 | many | CASSDDRGHQPQHF | TGTGCCAGCAGTGATGACAGGGGGCATCAGCCCCAGCATTTT
. | TRBJ2-2 | TRBV4-2 | many | CASSLDGGRGGTGELFF | TGTGCCAGCAGCCTCGATGGGGGCAGGGGGGGAACCGGGGAGCTGTTTTTT
TRBD2 | TRBJ2-5 | TRBV5-1 | few | CASSSGLAGLQETQYF | TGCGCCAGCAGCTCCGGACTAGCGGGCCTCCAAGAGACCCAGTACTTC
TRBD1 | TRBJ2-7 | TRBV5-1 | many | CASSLAVGAGGHEQYF | TGCGCCAGCAGCTTGGCCGTCGGGGCAGGGGGCCACGAGCAGTACTTC
. | TRBJ2-3 | TRBV2 | many | CASRGTSRTDTQYF | TGTGCCAGCAGGGGCACCAGTCGCACAGATACGCAGTATTTT
TRBD2 | TRBJ2-7 | TRBV6-1 | many | CASSLKAGSSYEQYF | TGTGCCAGCAGCCTCAAAGCGGGGAGCTCCTACGAGCAGTACTTC
. | TRBJ2-5 | TRBV5-1 | many | CASSENLAPRETQYF | TGCGCCAGCAGCGAGAATCTTGCTCCTCGGGAGACCCAGTACTTC
. | TRBJ1-2 | TRBV5-4 | . | CASTLDRRGLTF | TGTGCCAGCACCCTGGATCGGAGGGGCCTCACCTTC
. | TRBJ1-2 | TRBV6-5 | few | CASSYAGMLLGGYTF | TGTGCCAGCAGTTACGCCGGGATGCTTTTGGGTGGCTACACCTTC
. | TRBJ2-2 | TRBV20-1 | many | CSARREHSGLTNTGELFF | TGCAGTGCCAGAAGAGAGCATTCAGGCCTAACGAACACCGGGGAGCTGTTTTTT
. | TRBJ1-1 | TRBV30 | . | CACTTGLGNTEAFF | TGTGCCTGTACTACAGGGTTGGGGAACACTGAAGCATTCTTT
. | TRBJ2-3 | TRBV18 | many | CASSPGPDTQYF | TGTGCCAGCTCACCAGGGCCAGATACGCAGTATTTT
. | TRBJ2-7 | TRBV2 | many | CASSEGQETYEQYF | TGTGCCAGCAGTGAAGGTCAGGAAACCTACGAGCAGTACTTC
. | TRBJ2-1 | TRBV11-2 | . | CDSSLGRGPDSSYNEQFF | TGTGACAGCAGCTTGGGCAGGGGCCCCGATAGCTCCTACAATGAGCAGTTCTTC
. | TRBJ1-5 | TRBV19 | . | CASTPDGNNQPQHF | TGTGCCAGTACCCCCGATGGGAACAATCAGCCCCAGCATTTT
. | TRBJ1-2 | TRBV29-1 | many | CSVPRTNYGYTF | TGCAGCGTCCCACGAACTAACTATGGCTACACCTTC
. | TRBJ2-1 | TRBV12-3/TRBV12-4 | many | CASSLGTGRGEQFF | TGTGCCAGCAGTTTAGGCACAGGGCGGGGTGAGCAGTTCTTC
. | TRBJ1-5 | TRBV19 | many | CASSIPTLWGNQPQHF | TGTGCCAGTAGTATCCCCACACTTTGGGGCAATCAGCCCCAGCATTTT
TRBD1 | TRBJ2-7 | TRBV5-1 | many | CASSSSAGQGNNEQYF | TGCGCCAGCAGCTCCTCCGCGGGACAGGGCAACAACGAGCAGTACTTC
. | TRBJ1-1 | TRBV28 | many | CASSLQESYTEAFF | TGTGCCAGCAGTTTACAAGAGTCATACACTGAAGCTTTCTTT
TRBD2 | TRBJ2-1 | TRBV19 | few | CASSIPVGGVGNEQFF | TGTGCCAGTAGTATCCCGGTCGGGGGGGTGGGCAATGAGCAGTTCTTC
TRBD1 | TRBJ1-4 | TRBV4-1 | . | CASSQEGTAVGEKLFF | TGCGCCAGCAGCCAAGAAGGGACAGCGGTAGGCGAAAAACTGTTTTTT
. | TRBJ2-2 | TRBV2 | many | CASSEVGGNTGELFF | TGTGCCAGCAGTGAAGTGGGGGGGAACACCGGGGAGCTGTTTTTT
TRBD2 | TRBJ2-1 | TRBV19 | . | CASSNIALAGDVNEQFF | TGTGCCAGTAGTAATATCGCACTAGCGGGAGATGTCAATGAGCAGTTCTTC
TRBD1 | TRBJ1-2 | TRBV28 | many | CASSLSLGDRGHEGYTF | TGTGCCAGCAGTTTGTCGTTGGGGGACAGGGGGCATGAAGGCTACACCTTC